Presented here are 25 T cell receptor beta chains from one specimen sequenced in a study of T cell changes during pregnancy in multiple sclerosis. This table comes from immunoSEQ multiplex PCR, and its TCRdb copy is limited to in-frame clones, with some not included. Of about 130,000 clones in the sample, 90% to 96% are singletons; the top ten hold roughly 0.45%. Sequenced material: peripheral blood, taken after pregnancy. Source of these receptors: a female donor with multiple sclerosis, enrolled in a pregnancy study.

The chain joins TRBV28 to TRBJ2-2, with D possibly being TRBD1 (6 bases). Germline values: CDR1 MDHEN, CDR2 SYDVKM. There are 13 residues in the CDR3. The germline V and J ends were trimmed by 4 bases and 7 bases, with 10 bases remaining between them. The CDR3 coding sequence is TGTGCCAGCAGTTACAGGGCCGGCGGGGAGCTGTTTTTT. Its translation is CASSYRAGGELFF. Filled out from reference TRBV28 and TRBJ2-2, the complete variable domain reads DVKVTQSSRYLVKRTGEKVFLECVQDMDHENMFWYRQDPGLGLRLIYFSYDVKMKEKGDIPEGYSVSREKKERFSLILESASTNQTSMYLCASSYRAGGELFFGEGSRLTVL.

This clone appeared once. V is TRBV5-5 and J is TRBJ2-7; TRBD2 might be the D (5 bases). Germline assignment: CDR1 SGHKS and CDR2 YYEKEE (reference sequence). Trimming removed 1 base at V and 7 bases at J, with 6 bases between. CDR3 length: 11 amino acids. CDR3 region: CASSLTGEQYF. The CDR3 DNA is TGTGCCAGCAGCTTGACGGGGGAGCAGTACTTC.

V gene TRBV19 combines with J gene TRBJ1-1; a weak D match, TRBD1 (6 bases). Germline CDR1 reads LNHDA; CDR2 reads SQIVND (reference sequence). V lost 6 bases to trimming and J lost 7 bases, with 15 bases between them. CDR3 length: 13 residues. The CDR3 sequence: CASSYDRNYEAFF. CDR3 DNA: TGTGCCAGTAGCTACGACAGGAACTATGAAGCTTTCTTT.

V and J are TRBV4-3 and TRBJ2-3, with 7 nucleotides matching TRBD1. This CDR3 is 20 amino acids long. Germline trimming cut 0 bases from V and 6 bases from J; bases unmatched to any gene: 21. The germline V gene encodes CDR1 LGHNA and CDR2 YSLEER. CDR3 region: CASSQDRPGGQPPPGDTQYF. The CDR3 region has the DNA TGCGCCAGCAGCCAAGATAGGCCAGGGGGTCAGCCTCCCCCGGGGGATACGCAGTATTTT.

The chain combines TRBV5-1 with TRBJ2-3; 11 bases line up with TRBD2. The CDR3 extends over 15 amino acids. In germline, CDR1 is SGHRS, CDR2 YFSETQ. Trimming cost V 5 bases and J 5 bases; bases outside gene matches: 7. CDR3 DNA sequence: TGCGCCAGCAGTTCAACCGGACTAGCGGGAGATACGCAGTATTTT. It translates to CASSSTGLAGDTQYF.

The chain couples TRBV9 to TRBJ2-4, with D tentatively TRBD1 (5 bases). This CDR3 is built from 15 residues. With 0 bases removed from V and 3 bases from J, the gap between germline ends came to 10 bases. Per germline, CDR1 SGDLS and CDR2 YYNGEE. CDR3 protein: CASSVAAGRKNIQYF. The CDR3 DNA reads as TGTGCCAGCAGCGTAGCCGCAGGGCGCAAAAACATTCAGTACTTC.

V gene TRBV13 combines with J gene TRBJ2-1; possibly TRBD1 for D (6 bases). V was cut by 1 base and J by 5 bases, with 15 bases left in between. Germline CDR1 reads PRHDT; CDR2 reads FYEKMQ (reference sequence). The CDR3 consists of 16 residues. The chain's CDR3 is CASSLVGARRDNEQFF. The CDR3 DNA sequence: TGTGCCAGCAGCTTAGTGGGGGCGAGGCGGGACAATGAGCAGTTCTTC.

The table lists this clone with a count of one. This chain uses TRBV4-1 with TRBJ1-5, with 12 bases that match TRBD1. J lost 6 bases, V lost 3 bases, and 6 bases had no gene match. The germline gives CDR1 MGHRA, CDR2 YSYEKL. The CDR3 contains 16 residues. The CDR3 loop reads CASSHAGTGGSQPQHF. The CDR3 DNA reads TGCGCCAGCAGCCACGCGGGGACAGGGGGCAGTCAGCCCCAGCATTTT.

The genes are TRBV27 and TRBJ1-4, with unresolved D. Between the trimmed V and J ends, which lost 4 bases and 3 bases, there was a span of 12 bases. Germline assignment: CDR1 MNHEY and CDR2 SMNVEV (reference sequence). This CDR3 comprises 15 residues. The CDR3 DNA is TGTGCCAGCAGTTACAGTTTCGGGGCTAATGAAAAACTGTTTTTT. It yields the protein CASSYSFGANEKLFF.

The V and J genes are TRBV7-2 and TRBJ2-5; D unresolved. Germline V gene data show CDR1 as SGHTA and CDR2 as FQGNSA. V lost 5 bases, J lost 3 bases, and 16 bases lay in between. The CDR3 has 15 amino acids. The CDR3 region is CASSPTLAVKETQYF. As DNA, the CDR3 is TGTGCCAGCAGCCCCACCTTAGCTGTAAAAGAGACCCAGTACTTC.

V is TRBV2 and J is TRBJ1-2, with D perhaps matching TRBD1 (6 bases). Germline assignment: CDR1 SNHLY and CDR2 FYNNEI. Trimming took off 1 base at V and 4 bases at J, with 13 bases between the two ends. CDR3 size: 15 residues. CDR3 nucleotide sequence: TGTGCCAGCAGTGAAGTGGCAGGGGCTTTCTATGGCTACACCTTC. It is translated as CASSEVAGAFYGYTF.

This clone was picked up one time. The CDR3 here is CASSPPSGIQYF. CDR3 coding DNA: TGTGCCAGCAGTCCCCCTTCGGGCATTCAGTACTTC. The chain employs TRBV6-6 and TRBJ2-4; D ambiguous. This CDR3 is 12 amino acids long. Germline CDR1 and CDR2: MNHNY and SVGAGI (reference sequence). Trimming shortened V by 5 bases and J by 9 bases, and 11 bases separated the two germline ends.

Concerning this clone: The junction and the germline gene differ at one end; a read error may be behind it. V is TRBV11-1 and J is TRBJ2-4, with TRBD1 identical over 7 bases. The CDR3 runs 14 residues. Germline values: CDR1 SGHAT, CDR2 FQDESV (reference sequence). The CDR3 DNA sequence: TGTGCCAGCAGCTTAGCGATCCGAGACAGGGCCACAACCTTC. Amino acids: CASSLAIRDRATTF.

The chain's CDR3 is CASSPGGHSNTEAFF. The CDR3 region has the DNA TGCGCCAGCAGCCCCGGGGGGCATTCGAACACTGAAGCTTTCTTT. The chain links TRBV5-1 to TRBJ1-1, with a weak D call TRBD1 (6 bases). Per germline, CDR1 SGHRS and CDR2 YFSETQ. The CDR3 extends over 15 amino acids. V dropped 4 bases and J dropped 1 base, with 14 bases sitting between them.

This clone showed up just once. V is TRBV15 and J is TRBJ2-3; 12 nucleotides align to TRBD2. V lost 0 bases to trimming and J lost 2 bases; unmatched junction nucleotides: 6. This CDR3 has 18 residues. Per germline, CDR1 LNHNV and CDR2 YYDKDF (reference sequence). The CDR3 DNA reads TGTGCCACCAGCAGAGATAGGAGGACTAGCGGGAACACAGATACGCAGTATTTT. It is translated as CATSRDRRTSGNTDTQYF.

The V and J genes are TRBV4-1 and TRBJ2-7; 7 nucleotides align to TRBD2. The V and J ends lost 2 bases and 6 bases, in that order; junction bases with no gene match: 4. The germline gives CDR1 MGHRA, CDR2 YSYEKL. This CDR3 has 13 residues. The DNA of the CDR3 is TGCGCCAGCAGCCAAATTTCGGGAGGCGAGCAGTACTTC. Translation gives CASSQISGGEQYF.

The chain has TRBV4-2 and TRBJ2-1; TRBD1 aligns across 7 bases. The CDR3 totals 16 residues. Germline assignment: CDR1 LGHNA and CDR2 YNFKEQ. J gave up 3 bases and V 3 bases, and 8 bases lay outside the gene matches. CDR3 DNA sequence: TGTGCCAGCAGCCAGGGGGCCTGGGACAGCTACAATGAGCAGTTCTTC. Amino acid sequence: CASSQGAWDSYNEQFF.

This clone was found once. The chain combines TRBV5-4 with TRBJ2-3; possibly TRBD1 for D (6 bases). The V end lost 6 bases, the J end lost 3 bases, and 20 bases lay between the germline ends. The CDR3 has 16 amino acids. Germline-derived CDR1 and CDR2 are SGHNT and YYREEE (reference sequence). The CDR3 nucleotides are TGTGCCAGCATCCTCCAGGGCCAGGGGCGGACAGATACGCAGTATTTT. Protein sequence: CASILQGQGRTDTQYF.

The chain is built from TRBV5-1 and TRBJ2-3; 12 bases are a match to TRBD1. Germline V lookup: CDR1 SGHRS, CDR2 YFSETQ. J gave up 4 bases and V 0 bases, and 9 bases lay outside the gene matches. This CDR3 spans 18 amino acids. CDR3 bases: TGCGCCAGCAGCTTGGCGTTTGGGGACAGGGGGCATTCAGATACGCAGTATTTT. Protein: CASSLAFGDRGHSDTQYF.

The rearrangement uses TRBV2 and TRBJ2-1, with a possible D match to TRBD1 (6 bases). The germline V and J ends were trimmed by 6 bases and 7 bases, with 13 bases remaining between them. The germline CDR1 and CDR2 sequences are SNHLY and FYNNEI. This CDR3 region has 13 residues. The DNA for the CDR3 is TGTGCCAGCAGCCGGACAGCACCAAATGAGCAGTTCTTC. This translates into CASSRTAPNEQFF.

The rearrangement uses TRBV5-1 and TRBJ2-3; D gene unclear. The CDR3 spans 14 residues. Trimming removed 1 base from V and 2 bases from J, with 8 bases in between. CDR1 is SGHRS and CDR2 is YFSETQ in the germline V gene. The CDR3 sequence is CASSLSEITDTQYF. CDR3 bases: TGCGCCAGCAGCTTGTCTGAGATCACAGATACGCAGTATTTT.

This clone was found once. The chain is built from TRBV6-5 and TRBJ2-7; D perhaps matches TRBD1 (6 bases). The CDR3 loop spans 15 amino acids. The V end was cut by 4 bases, the J end by 2 bases, with 15 bases between. CDR1 and CDR2 (germline): MNHEY, SVGAGI. This CDR3 reads CASSFAGTHTYEQYF. CDR3 coding DNA: TGTGCCAGCAGTTTTGCCGGGACACATACCTACGAGCAGTACTTC.

This chain connects TRBV28 to TRBJ2-7; D perhaps matches TRBD2 (5 bases). Per germline, CDR1 MDHEN and CDR2 SYDVKM. The length of the CDR3 is 15 residues. Trimming took off 2 bases at V and 1 base at J, with 12 bases between the two ends. The DNA for the CDR3 is TGTGCCAGCAGTTTAAGAGGGAGCGAGTCCTACGAGCAGTACTTC. Its translation: CASSLRGSESYEQYF.

The V gene is TRBV9, the J gene TRBJ2-1; TRBD2 might be the D (6 bases). Germline CDR1 and CDR2: SGDLS and YYNGEE. The CDR3 sequence is 15 residues long. The V end lost 3 bases, the J end lost 1 base, and 11 bases lay between the germline ends. The CDR3 DNA reads as TGTGCCAGCAGCGCCACCGGGACTTCCTACAATGAGCAGTTCTTC. Translated, it gives CASSATGTSYNEQFF.

This clone was detected only once. The chain couples TRBV27 to TRBJ2-1; 15 bases map to TRBD2. CDR1 and CDR2 (germline): MNHEY, SMNVEV (reference sequence). Trimming removed 7 bases from V and 6 bases from J; junction bases left unmatched: 1. The CDR3 has 14 residues. CDR3 amino acids: CASKGLAGGNEQFF. The DNA of the CDR3 is TGTGCCAGCAAGGGACTAGCGGGAGGCAATGAGCAGTTCTTC.